This TCR beta chain was sequenced in a study of shared clonotypes between healthy human individuals (dated by TCRdb to about 2020). With regard to the full study: Two women and a few men aged 18 to 49 years were included in the cohort. To estimate repertoire size and how much clonotypes are shared between individuals, the study performed deep sequencing of blood TCR repertoires from roughly five healthy adults. To increase sequencing depth and limit assay-specific biases, different laboratories used diverse techniques to prepare libraries and sequence TCR repertoires. Leukapheresis yielded between about 0.94 and 8.9 billion PBMCs per donor. For each donor, CD4 naive and CD4 memory were each given three plates, CD8 naive was given two plates, and CD8 memory was given one plate.

Notes on this clone: Its antigen is not yet known. Nothing much larger sits one base from this clone, and base qualities are not available. Other nucleotide sequences from this sample produce the same CDR3.

TCR CDR3 regions were amplified from genomic DNA by multiplex PCR using the deep immunoSEQ assay. Extracted genomic DNA from each cell subset was distributed evenly across all wells of several immunoSEQ 96-well plates, and each plate was treated as a replicate. For sorted subsets, around 200 ng genomic DNA, equal to 25,000 to 35,000 T cell genomes, was loaded into each replicate PCR. Purified libraries were measured with a Qubit 3.0 fluorometer, size-checked on a Bioanalyzer 2100, and measured again with the KAPA Library Quantification kit. Each immunoSEQ 96-well plate was sequenced on its own single-read 150-cycle Illumina NextSeq 550 flow cell. Processing in the source paper ran as follows. Because the immunoSEQ output held only junctional sequences and lacked quality scores, the filtering could not match the filtering applied to full-length reads. Sequences were annotated with PyIR, a Python wrapper for IgBLAST v1.9, and V/J genes and CDR3 were assigned using IMGT germline references. Reads were removed for weak V/J assignments (E-value above 1e-6), missing CDR3, stop codons, out-of-frame junctions, or ambiguous translated residues. V3J clonotypes were defined as sequences sharing an identical inferred V gene, J gene, and CDR3 amino acid sequence. Percentage overlap between repertoires was computed as shared unique clonotypes divided by the size of the smaller repertoire. Three approaches were used to assess repertoire richness: RTK rarefaction, the Chao1 estimator, and Recon v2.1 estimates of unobserved clonotypes. OLGA was used to compute generation probabilities for all TCRbeta clonotypes that the gDNA method yielded from four donors. As stored in TCRdb, this immuneACCESS dataset retains in-frame rearrangements with V and J assigned. A fraction of the clones does not appear; measured against another copy, unresolved V genes explain less than half of the discrepancy, and the remainder lacks a known reason. V and J calls and clone size follow that table, whereas D and trimming were derived from the DNA. The sample table lists just over 2,000,000 clones, approximately 95% of them with a count of one. The ten largest clones represent around 0.13% of the sample.

The paper as a whole reports these results and caveats: Naive subsets generally had larger estimated clonotype richness than memory subsets. Approximately 5% of naive CD4, more than 3% of naive CD8, around 2.3% of memory CD4, and roughly 0.4% of memory CD8 clonotypes were shared across several donors. Compared with non-shared clonotypes, clonotypes shared by all four sorted-subset donors had higher generation probabilities. Based on pairwise subsampling, the degree of clonotype sharing among donors was expected to be affected by sequencing depth. The small number of donors limited the genetic and exposure-history diversity represented. Rarefaction of sorted-subset datasets indicated incomplete sequencing despite the large sequencing depth. Only blood was sampled, and tissue TCR repertoires likely differ from those in blood.

The donors were healthy, HIV-negative adults who had no recently reported acute infections or vaccinations. Every donor was a Caucasian adult living in Nashville, Tennessee, USA. Magnetic negative selection was used to enrich CD4+ T cells, after which naive cells were positively selected on CD45RA and the negative fraction became the memory subset. Blood was obtained by leukapheresis, after which PBMCs were separated by Ficoll-Histopaque density gradient centrifugation and cryopreserved in liquid nitrogen vapor phase. Analytical flow cytometry was used to check the purity and quantity of every magnetically sorted T cell population. From each sorted fraction, genomic DNA was isolated and quantified by UV absorbance on a Nanodrop 2000c. This receptor was obtained from a young man in good health. Sequencing input: naive CD4+ T cells sorted from blood. The label giving this sample's cell subset or site can be read as: CD45RA+ positively selected.

The CDR3 corresponds to CSVLLNTEAFF. At the DNA level, the sequence is TGCAGCGTTCTACTCAACACTGAAGCTTTCTTT. Recombination connected TRBV29-1 to TRBJ1-1; the D gene assignment is ambiguous. The V and J ends are trimmed by 5 bases and 2 bases, leaving 6 bases between them. From the germline V gene, CDR1 is SQVTM and CDR2 is ANQGSEA. From the cysteine up to the phenylalanine, the CDR3 has a length of 11 residues. Just the 33-base CDR3 DNA is kept, in frame starting at base 1.